A selection of T cell receptor beta chains follows, all from one sample in a study of cytomegalovirus exposure and HLA in healthy donors. Clones were sequenced by immunoSEQ multiplex PCR, and TCRdb holds only the in-frame ones, with some missing. The table includes around 170,000 clones, about three quarters detected once. The sequencing input was PBMCs. These receptor sequences come from a woman aged 40 to 49 in good health and CMV-seropositive. CDR3s include the opening cysteine and the closing phenylalanine or tryptophan. Each record gives: CDR3 DNA, CDR3 protein, D gene, V gene, J gene, clone size. D genes are given only for firm matches. Expanded clones are given a class, and other clones once, few, many or no size at all.

DNA: TGTGCCAGCAGTCACACCCCAATATTCTATGGCTACACCTTC; CDR3: CASSHTPIFYGYTF; D: .; V: TRBV6-6; J: TRBJ1-2; size: .
DNA: TGTGCCAGCAGCCCCTTTCGAGCTTCGCCGGGCTACACCTTC; CDR3: CASSPFRASPGYTF; D: .; V: TRBV7-2; J: TRBJ1-2; size: few
DNA: TGTGCCAGCAGCGAAAGACTAGCTCCCCAAGAGACCCAGTACTTC; CDR3: CASSERLAPQETQYF; D: TRBD2; V: TRBV4-2; J: TRBJ2-5; size: .
DNA: TGTGCCAGCAGTGACCACAGCCCTAATGAAAAACTGTTTTTT; CDR3: CASSDHSPNEKLFF; D: .; V: TRBV6-4; J: TRBJ1-4; size: .
DNA: TGTGCCAGCAGTTCAGGACAGGGGGCTTCCAATGAGCAGTTCTTC; CDR3: CASSSGQGASNEQFF; D: TRBD1; V: TRBV28; J: TRBJ2-1; size: .
DNA: TGTGCCAGCAGCTCCCGAGCGGGGGGGCAGGGAGATACGCAGTATTTT; CDR3: CASSSRAGGQGDTQYF; D: TRBD2; V: TRBV9; J: TRBJ2-3; size: few
DNA: TGTGCCAGTAGTATAGTTGTCTTCTACGAGCAGTACTTC; CDR3: CASSIVVFYEQYF; D: .; V: TRBV19; J: TRBJ2-7; size: few
DNA: TGTGCCAGCAGAACAGGGGGACAGTATGGCTACACCTTC; CDR3: CASRTGGQYGYTF; D: TRBD1; V: TRBV27; J: TRBJ1-2; size: .
DNA: TGTGCCAGCAGCTACGGGGGGGCCTTGGATACGCAGTATTTT; CDR3: CASSYGGALDTQYF; D: TRBD2; V: TRBV7-3; J: TRBJ2-3; size: few
DNA: TGTGCCAGCAGCCCGGGACAGCTTTCACCCCTCCACTTT; CDR3: CASSPGQLSPLHF; D: TRBD1; V: TRBV7-2; J: TRBJ1-6; size: .
DNA: TGTGCCTGGAGGCGACAGGGGGGATACTATGGCTACACCTTC; CDR3: CAWRRQGGYYGYTF; D: TRBD1; V: TRBV30; J: TRBJ1-2; size: .
DNA: TGTGCCAGCAGCTCGATCGGGCGGGGGGGCTCCTACAATGAGCAGTTCTTC; CDR3: CASSSIGRGGSYNEQFF; D: TRBD2; V: TRBV11-2; J: TRBJ2-1; size: .
DNA: TGTGCCAGCAGTTCCTCCGGGACAGGGGCTTTGGATGAGCAGTTCTTC; CDR3: CASSSSGTGALDEQFF; D: TRBD1; V: TRBV28; J: TRBJ2-1; size: few
DNA: TGTGCCAGCAGTATATCAGGAAACACCATATATTTT; CDR3: CASSISGNTIYF; D: .; V: TRBV28; J: TRBJ1-3; size: .
DNA: TGTGCCAGCAGTGAAGCTGGAGGATGGGGGGTCGCAACTAATGAAAAACTGTTTTTT; CDR3: CASSEAGGWGVATNEKLFF; D: .; V: TRBV6-1; J: TRBJ1-4; size: .
DNA: TGTGCCAGCAGTGACAGGGGGACTCAGCCCCAGCATTTT; CDR3: CASSDRGTQPQHF; D: TRBD1; V: TRBV6-1; J: TRBJ1-5; size: .
DNA: TGTGCCAGCAGCTTTGGGGCCGCGAACACTGAAGCTTTCTTT; CDR3: CASSFGAANTEAFF; D: .; V: TRBV7-2; J: TRBJ1-1; size: .
DNA: TGTGCCAGCAGCCAAAGACCACCGGGAACTATCCTCAATGCGCAGTTCTTC; CDR3: CASSQRPPGTILNAQFF; D: .; V: TRBV7-6; J: TRBJ2-1; size: .
DNA: TGTGCCAGCAGTGACAGGGGAAGTGTCGAAAAACTGTTTTTT; CDR3: CASSDRGSVEKLFF; D: .; V: TRBV2; J: TRBJ1-4; size: .
DNA: TGTGCTAGCAGCTTTGGCGCGGGGGACGGGGAGACCCAGTACTTC; CDR3: CASSFGAGDGETQYF; D: TRBD2; V: TRBV7-7; J: TRBJ2-5; size: .
DNA: TGTGCCAGCGGACACCCCGCGAACACCGGGGAGCTGTTTTTT; CDR3: CASGHPANTGELFF; D: .; V: TRBV6-1; J: TRBJ2-2; size: .
DNA: TGCGCCAGCAGCACCCGGTCGAATTCACCCCTCCACTTT; CDR3: CASSTRSNSPLHF; D: .; V: TRBV5-1; J: TRBJ1-6; size: few
DNA: TGTGCCAGCAGTCCGGCGGGGAGTAATGAAAAACTGTTTTTT; CDR3: CASSPAGSNEKLFF; D: .; V: TRBV25-1; J: TRBJ1-4; size: .
DNA: TGTGCCAGCAGCTTGGGGGGGGGACGGCAAGATAATTCACCCCTCCACTTT; CDR3: CASSLGGGRQDNSPLHF; D: .; V: TRBV5-4; J: TRBJ1-6; size: .
DNA: TGTGCCAGCAGCGTAGGACCGCAGGCCCACCGGACGGAGGGTAACTATGGCTACACCTTC; CDR3: CASSVGPQAHRTEGNYGYTF; D: .; V: TRBV9; J: TRBJ1-2; size: .
DNA: TGTGCCATCGGGGGGACAGGGGGCTCTTCACCCCTCCACTTT; CDR3: CAIGGTGGSSPLHF; D: TRBD1; V: TRBV10-3; J: TRBJ1-6; size: .
DNA: TGTGCCAGCATCCTGCACCGGGTTCCCTACGGGGAGACCCAGTACTTC; CDR3: CASILHRVPYGETQYF; D: .; V: TRBV7-8; J: TRBJ2-5; size: few
DNA: TGTGCCAGCAGCGCTACAGGGGAGTATTCACCCCTCCACTTT; CDR3: CASSATGEYSPLHF; D: TRBD1; V: TRBV9; J: TRBJ1-6; size: .
DNA: TGCGCCAGCAGCCACCGGACAGGGGGCATCTACACTGAAGCTTTCTTT; CDR3: CASSHRTGGIYTEAFF; D: TRBD1; V: TRBV4-1; J: TRBJ1-1; size: .
DNA: TGTGCCAGCAGCCTGAGAGGACAGGGTTATAGCAATCAGCCCCAGCATTTT; CDR3: CASSLRGQGYSNQPQHF; D: TRBD1; V: TRBV5-6; J: TRBJ1-5; size: .
DNA: TGTGCCAGCAGCCAAGAATCCATCCGGGGGGGGGATTTCTACAATGAGCAGTTCTTC; CDR3: CASSQESIRGGDFYNEQFF; D: TRBD2; V: TRBV14; J: TRBJ2-1; size: .
DNA: TGTGCCAGCAGCCCCCGCGCAGGGGCTGGAAACACCATATATTTT; CDR3: CASSPRAGAGNTIYF; D: .; V: TRBV7-9; J: TRBJ1-3; size: .
DNA: TGCGCCAGCAGTCTAGCGGGGGAACCAGATACGCAGTATTTT; CDR3: CASSLAGEPDTQYF; D: TRBD2; V: TRBV4-3; J: TRBJ2-3; size: .
DNA: TGTGCCAGCAGCGCCGGACAGTATTCACCCCTCCACTTT; CDR3: CASSAGQYSPLHF; D: .; V: TRBV7-3; J: TRBJ1-6; size: once
DNA: TGCGCCAGCAGCCAAGTGAGTCATGGTGGCTACACCTTC; CDR3: CASSQVSHGGYTF; D: .; V: TRBV4-1; J: TRBJ1-2; size: few
DNA: TGTGCCAGCAGCTTAAATCCCGGGACAGGGAGCTACGAGCAGTACTTC; CDR3: CASSLNPGTGSYEQYF; D: TRBD1; V: TRBV7-8; J: TRBJ2-7; size: once
DNA: TGTGCCATCAGTGTGGGGGGTAATTCACCCCTCCACTTT; CDR3: CAISVGGNSPLHF; D: .; V: TRBV10-3; J: TRBJ1-6; size: .
DNA: TGTGCCAGCAGTACCCACAGGGGAGGTCTCACTGAAGCTTTCTTT; CDR3: CASSTHRGGLTEAFF; D: TRBD1; V: TRBV28; J: TRBJ1-1; size: .
DNA: TGTGCCAGTAGTATGCTAGCGGGGGGGCCCGGGGAGCTGTTTTTT; CDR3: CASSMLAGGPGELFF; D: TRBD2; V: TRBV19; J: TRBJ2-2; size: .
DNA: TGCGCCAGCTCACCGGGACAGGGATCAGATACGCAGTATTTT; CDR3: CASSPGQGSDTQYF; D: TRBD1; V: TRBV5-1; J: TRBJ2-3; size: .
DNA: TGTGCCACCAGCAGAGATCGGGGGTTTAATTCACCCCTCCACTTT; CDR3: CATSRDRGFNSPLHF; D: .; V: TRBV15; J: TRBJ1-6; size: .
DNA: TGTGCCAGCAGCTTATCCCCACAGATATCAAAGAACACTGAAGCTTTCTTT; CDR3: CASSLSPQISKNTEAFF; D: .; V: TRBV11-2; J: TRBJ1-1; size: once
DNA: TGTGCCAGCGAGGTCTTCTATGAGCAGTTCTTC; CDR3: CASEVFYEQFF; D: .; V: TRBV27; J: TRBJ2-1; size: .
DNA: TGTGCCAGCTCACGTGGACAGCCTAACTATGGCTACACCTTC; CDR3: CASSRGQPNYGYTF; D: .; V: TRBV18; J: TRBJ1-2; size: .
DNA: TGTGCCAGCAAAAACCAAGTCGGAGAGACCCAGTACTTC; CDR3: CASKNQVGETQYF; D: .; V: TRBV11-2; J: TRBJ2-5; size: .
DNA: TGTGCCAGCAAAACCGGGACAGGGGAAGTTGAAGCTTTCTTT; CDR3: CASKTGTGEVEAFF; D: TRBD1; V: TRBV7-9; J: TRBJ1-1; size: .
DNA: TGTGCCAGTATGCGGGAGGTCGGGAACACTGAAGCTTTCTTT; CDR3: CASMREVGNTEAFF; D: .; V: TRBV19; J: TRBJ1-1; size: .
DNA: TGTGCCAGCAGCTTAGCCGGGACTAGCGGGGGGCGGGAGTTGGAGACCCAGTACTTC; CDR3: CASSLAGTSGGRELETQYF; D: TRBD2; V: TRBV7-9; J: TRBJ2-5; size: .
DNA: TGTGCCACCAGCAGAGGCCTAGCGGGGGACCAAGAGACCCAGTACTTC; CDR3: CATSRGLAGDQETQYF; D: TRBD2; V: TRBV15; J: TRBJ2-5; size: few
DNA: TGTGCCAGCAGCCCCGGGACAGATAGTAATGAAAAACTGTTTTTT; CDR3: CASSPGTDSNEKLFF; D: TRBD1; V: TRBV7-6; J: TRBJ1-4; size: .
DNA: TGTGCCAGTAGTATAGACTCTACCAGGGTCTCGGGCTACACCTTC; CDR3: CASSIDSTRVSGYTF; D: .; V: TRBV19; J: TRBJ1-2; size: .
DNA: TGTGCCAGCAGCCAGATTCCAGGGGCTGGAACTGAAGCTTTCTTT; CDR3: CASSQIPGAGTEAFF; D: .; V: TRBV6-6; J: TRBJ1-1; size: .
DNA: TGTGCCAGTAGTATAGAAGTAGCAAATGAGCAGTTCTTC; CDR3: CASSIEVANEQFF; D: .; V: TRBV19; J: TRBJ2-1; size: few
DNA: TGCGCCAGCAGCCAAACCGGGAATATACAGCCAAGCTCCTACAATGAGCAGTTCTTC; CDR3: CASSQTGNIQPSSYNEQFF; D: .; V: TRBV4-1; J: TRBJ2-1; size: .
DNA: TGTGCCAGCAGCTTAGGGACTAGCGGGGAGGTTGGGACCCAGTACTTC; CDR3: CASSLGTSGEVGTQYF; D: TRBD2; V: TRBV7-6; J: TRBJ2-5; size: .
DNA: TGTGCCAGCAGCCCGCAGGGGAGCGTGACCTTC; CDR3: CASSPQGSVTF; D: .; V: TRBV11-2; J: TRBJ1-2; size: .
DNA: TGCGCCAGCAGCTTGGACTCCGAGCAGTACTTC; CDR3: CASSLDSEQYF; D: .; V: TRBV5-1; J: TRBJ2-7; size: once
DNA: TGTGCCAGCAGACAGGGGGTAGGGGCCAACGTCCTGACTTTC; CDR3: CASRQGVGANVLTF; D: TRBD1; V: TRBV6-1; J: TRBJ2-6; size: once
DNA: TGTGCCAGCTCACCAGGGGGCGGAGAATCCGATACGCAGTATTTT; CDR3: CASSPGGGESDTQYF; D: .; V: TRBV18; J: TRBJ2-3; size: few
DNA: TGTGCCAGTAGTATCGTCCCTCTAGCGGGGGGCCGGGAGACCCAGTACTTC; CDR3: CASSIVPLAGGRETQYF; D: TRBD2; V: TRBV19; J: TRBJ2-5; size: .